These T cell receptor beta chains were read from a single sample in a study of blood T cell repertoires in COVID-19. Produced via immunoSEQ multiplex PCR; TCRdb's table is partial and in-frame only. The data contain roughly 290,000 clones, roughly 85% of them singletons. The sample consisted of PBMCs or T cells enriched from blood (not recorded which). These receptors all stem from a woman in her thirties or forties who had recovered from COVID-19. Both conserved end residues are part of each CDR3. The D gene is left open where the match is weak. Size tells how often a clone was seen (once, few, many) or the class of an expanded clone, and some rows leave it out.

v_call	j_call	d_call	clone_size	cdr3_nt	cdr3_aa
TRBV11-2	TRBJ2-6	NA	NA	TGTGCCAGCATCCCCTCCCCCGGGGCCAACGTCCTGACTTTC	CASIPSPGANVLTF
TRBV6-5	TRBJ1-1	TRBD1	few	TGTGCCAGCAGTTATACTGGACAGGGGGCTGAAGCTTTCTTT	CASSYTGQGAEAFF
TRBV4-3	TRBJ2-2	TRBD1	NA	TGCGCCAGCAGCAAAGACAGGGGACGAACCGGGGAGCTGTTTTTT	CASSKDRGRTGELFF
TRBV7-2	TRBJ2-1	TRBD2	NA	TGTGCCAGCAGCTTAACTAGCGGGAAGTACAATGAGCAGTTCTTC	CASSLTSGKYNEQFF
TRBV21-1	TRBJ2-3	NA	NA	TGTGCCAGCAGCAAAGCGCTCCCAGGGAGCACAGATACGCAGTATTTT	CASSKALPGSTDTQYF
TRBV4-3	TRBJ2-7	NA	NA	TGCGCCAGCAGCCAAGATGCCGGACAGTACTACGAGCAGTACTTC	CASSQDAGQYYEQYF
TRBV27	TRBJ1-1	NA	NA	TGTGCCAGCTCGCGGACAGCCCGCTCCCCGAGATACACTGAAGCTTTCTTT	CASSRTARSPRYTEAFF
TRBV5-1	TRBJ2-2	NA	NA	TGCGCCAGCACCGGACAGCCTAACACCGGGGAGCTGTTTTTT	CASTGQPNTGELFF
TRBV7-8	TRBJ2-3	NA	NA	TGTGCCAGCAGCTTAGGTTTCGCGAATACTTTCACAGATACGCAGTATTTT	CASSLGFANTFTDTQYF
TRBV7-9	TRBJ2-1	NA	once	TGTGCCAGCAGCCCTCCGGGGACATTGTACAATGAGCAGTTCTTC	CASSPPGTLYNEQFF
TRBV7-2	TRBJ2-1	NA	NA	TGTGCCAGCAGCTCTGTCGTCTACAATGAGCAGTTCTTC	CASSSVVYNEQFF
TRBV7-3	TRBJ2-3	NA	NA	TGTGCCAGCAGCTCCCAGGGCACAGATACGCAGTATTTT	CASSSQGTDTQYF
TRBV6-2/TRBV6-3	TRBJ2-1	TRBD1	NA	TGTGCCAGCAGTCGGGGACAGGGCCACAATGAGCAGTTCTTC	CASSRGQGHNEQFF
TRBV2	TRBJ2-7	TRBD2	once	TGTGCCAGCACCGGGGGAGGGACGTTCTACGAGCAGTACTTC	CASTGGGTFYEQYF
TRBV30	TRBJ2-7	TRBD1	NA	TGTGCCTGGAGTGTTAGGGGACAGGACTACGAGCAGTACTTC	CAWSVRGQDYEQYF
TRBV3-1/TRBV3-2	TRBJ2-7	NA	NA	TGTGCCAGCAGCCGGAGCGGGTTTGAGGCAAGCGAGCAGTACTTC	CASSRSGFEASEQYF
TRBV12-3/TRBV12-4	TRBJ2-7	NA	NA	TGTGCCAGCAGTTGGGAACAGGGTACCGAGCAGTACTTC	CASSWEQGTEQYF
TRBV7-9	TRBJ2-1	TRBD1	NA	TGTGCCAGCAGCTTAGAGGTGATGCAGGGGGAGTTCTTC	CASSLEVMQGEFF
TRBV7-2	TRBJ2-7	TRBD2	NA	TGTGCCAGCAGCTTAACGTGGATAGGGACTAGCGGGAGAAGGGAGCAGTACTTC	CASSLTWIGTSGRREQYF
TRBV7-9	TRBJ2-5	NA	NA	TGTGCCAGCAGCTTAGTCAGGGAAGAGACCCAGTACTTC	CASSLVREETQYF
TRBV28	TRBJ1-5	NA	NA	TGTGCCAGCGAGTCAGGGGTTAGCAATCAGCCCCAGCATTTT	CASESGVSNQPQHF
TRBV27	TRBJ2-2	NA	NA	TGTGCCAGCAGTTCTCTGCCCGGCGGGGAGCTGTTTTTT	CASSSLPGGELFF
TRBV6-5	TRBJ1-2	NA	once	TGTGCCAGCAGTCCCCAGGGGACGGCGGTGGGTGGCTACACCTTC	CASSPQGTAVGGYTF
TRBV4-3	TRBJ2-7	NA	NA	TGCGCCAGCAGCCGAGACGGGGGTCCCTACGAGCAGTACTTC	CASSRDGGPYEQYF
TRBV6-4	TRBJ2-2	TRBD2	few	TGTGCCAGCAGTGACGGGAGGGACACCGGGGAGCTGTTTTTT	CASSDGRDTGELFF
TRBV4-1	TRBJ2-2	TRBD1	NA	TGCGCCAGCAGCCCAGGACAGGGGCGGACCGGGGAGCTGTTTTTT	CASSPGQGRTGELFF
TRBV28	TRBJ2-7	NA	few	TGTGCCAGCAGTTTCGTCCTTACCCCTAAAGGGGGCTACGAGCAGTACTTC	CASSFVLTPKGGYEQYF
TRBV6-5	TRBJ2-7	NA	once	TGTGCCAGCAGTTCACTAGACGTACACTACGAGCAGTACTTC	CASSSLDVHYEQYF
TRBV7-2	TRBJ2-1	TRBD2	NA	TGTGCCAGCAGCTTATGGAGCGGGAGATCCTACAATGAGCAGTTCTTC	CASSLWSGRSYNEQFF
TRBV11-3	TRBJ2-3	TRBD2	NA	TGTGCCAGCAGCTTAGGGACTAGCGGCACAGATACGCAGTATTTT	CASSLGTSGTDTQYF
TRBV5-8	TRBJ1-2	NA	once	TGTGCCAGCACCCCCCGGGGGATCTATGGCTACACCTTC	CASTPRGIYGYTF
TRBV7-9	TRBJ1-1	TRBD1	NA	TGTGCCAGCAGCTCCCCAGGGGGCACTGAAGCTTTCTTT	CASSSPGGTEAFF
TRBV15	TRBJ2-3	NA	NA	TGTGCCACCAGCAGAGGACTAGTCGGCACAGATACGCAGTATTTT	CATSRGLVGTDTQYF
TRBV28	TRBJ2-7	NA	NA	TGTGCCAGCAGTCCAAGTAACTACGGTTTGGAGCAGTACTTC	CASSPSNYGLEQYF
TRBV11-2	TRBJ2-5	NA	NA	TGTGCCAGCAGCGCCTGGGGGCGGGTCCAAGAGACCCAGTACTTC	CASSAWGRVQETQYF
TRBV7-2	TRBJ1-1	NA	NA	TGTGCCAGCAGCTTAATGACTGCCTCTGAAGCTTTCTTT	CASSLMTASEAFF
TRBV7-9	TRBJ2-7	NA	few	TGTGCCAGCAGCTTAGGATCAGGGGTGGCGCAGTACTTC	CASSLGSGVAQYF
TRBV24-1	TRBJ2-3	NA	NA	TGTGCCACCAGTGTTGGTAGCGGTAGCACAGATACGCAGTATTTT	CATSVGSGSTDTQYF
TRBV19	TRBJ2-5	TRBD2	NA	TGTGCCAGTAGTAAGCACCAAGCGGGAGGGCCGGAGACCCAGTACTTC	CASSKHQAGGPETQYF
TRBV18	TRBJ1-1	NA	NA	TGTGCCAGCTCACCGGACAGAGTTGCTGCTTTCTTT	CASSPDRVAAFF
TRBV5-1	TRBJ2-1	TRBD2	few	TGCGCCAGCAGCGTCCGGCCCACCTCCGGGACTAGCGGGGCAAGCTCCTACAATGAGCAGTTCTTC	CASSVRPTSGTSGASSYNEQFF
TRBV24-1	TRBJ2-1	NA	few	TGTGCCACGTCGTCAGGGCTACAGGGGGGGAGGGCCAGCTCCTACAATGAGCAGTTCTTC	CATSSGLQGGRASSYNEQFF
TRBV2	TRBJ1-2	TRBD1	NA	TGTGCCAGCAAGGGACAGGGCCATGGCTACACCTTC	CASKGQGHGYTF
TRBV11-2	TRBJ2-2	TRBD2	NA	TGTGCCAGCAAGACTAGCGGGAGTAACACCGGGGAGCTGTTTTTT	CASKTSGSNTGELFF
TRBV19	TRBJ1-3	NA	NA	TGTGCCAGTAGCCTTGGAAACACCATATATTTT	CASSLGNTIYF
TRBV2	TRBJ1-3	NA	NA	TGTGCCAGCAGTGCCCAAAACACCATATATTTT	CASSAQNTIYF
TRBV4-3	TRBJ1-2	NA	NA	TGCGCCAGCAGCCAAGAAGGGGCAGGCTCACCTCGCCTCTATGGCTACACCTTC	CASSQEGAGSPRLYGYTF
TRBV18	TRBJ2-5	NA	few	TGTGCCAGCTCACCAGGCAAGGAGGGGACCCAGTACTTC	CASSPGKEGTQYF
TRBV29-1	TRBJ1-5	TRBD1	NA	TGCGCCACGCTGTTCGGTACAGGGGATCAGCCCCAGCATTTT	CATLFGTGDQPQHF
TRBV18	TRBJ2-3	NA	NA	TGTGCCAGCTCACCACCAGCTAGCGGCACAGATACGCAGTATTTT	CASSPPASGTDTQYF
TRBV7-3	TRBJ2-7	NA	NA	TGTGCCAGCAGCCCGGAGGGGACCTCCTACGAGCAGTACTTC	CASSPEGTSYEQYF
TRBV30	TRBJ1-5	TRBD1	NA	TGTGCCTGGAGTGTCTTCGTGGGACAGGGGCCGGTATTGCCCCAGCATTTT	CAWSVFVGQGPVLPQHF
TRBV5-1	TRBJ2-1	TRBD2	once	TGCGCCAGCAGCTCGGGACTAGCGGGAGGGTCTCGCTACAATGAGCAGTTCTTC	CASSSGLAGGSRYNEQFF
TRBV27	TRBJ2-7	TRBD1	NA	TGTGCCAGCAGTGCCCGGACAGGGTCGGGTGAGCAGTACTTC	CASSARTGSGEQYF
TRBV28	TRBJ2-3	NA	NA	TGTGCCAGCAGCAAACGGGAATCGGCAGATACGCAGTATTTT	CASSKRESADTQYF